This TCR beta chain was identified in a study of tumor-infiltrating lymphocytes in primary liver carcinoma. Study-wide points: Researchers found tumor-adjacent and tumor-blood pairs overlapped less than tumor region pairs. Relative to blood, tumors carried a significantly larger fraction of the repertoire in their top 250 clones (p = 0.039).

The authors made TCR beta cDNA from approximately 500 ng total RNA with a constant-region primer. The TCR beta library was amplified through three nested multiplex PCR rounds in a modified ARM-PCR procedure. MiXCR, applied by TCRdb to the multiplex PCR reads, yields one record per CDR3 protein. The sample lists 300,000 to 350,000 distinct CDR3 sequences; about two thirds were seen once. The authors took blood RNA from unsorted whole blood and also extracted germline DNA. This clonotype has ten or more counts. What it binds is unknown. The material sequenced was peripheral blood. The source of this sequence is a man aged 40-49 years with primary liver carcinoma and hepatitis B virus infection.

The CDR3 region has the DNA TGTGCCAGCAGTTTAGTGGGGGGACTAGCGGGAGGCGCATCCTACGAGCAGTACTTC. Translating it yields CASSLVGGLAGGASYEQYF. The J gene is TRBJ2-7, the V gene TRBV12-3 or TRBV12-4; 15 bases are shared with TRBD2. CDR3 size: 19 residues. V was clipped by 1 base and J by 1 base; unmatched bases: 8.